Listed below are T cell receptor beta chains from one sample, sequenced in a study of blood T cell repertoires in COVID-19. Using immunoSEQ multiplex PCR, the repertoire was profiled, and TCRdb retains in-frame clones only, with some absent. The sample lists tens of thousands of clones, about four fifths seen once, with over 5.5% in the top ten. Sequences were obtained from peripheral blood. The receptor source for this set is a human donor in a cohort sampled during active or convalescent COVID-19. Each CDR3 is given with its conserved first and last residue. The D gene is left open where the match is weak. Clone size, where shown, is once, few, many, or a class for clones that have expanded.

CDR3 protein: CSVELVTPNTEAFF
CDR3 DNA: TGCAGCGTTGAACTGGTGACACCGAACACTGAAGCTTTCTTT
V gene: TRBV29-1
J gene: TRBJ1-1
D gene: NA
clone size: few

CDR3 protein: CASSLGNYGYTF
CDR3 DNA: TGTGCCAGCAGCCTCGGGAATTATGGCTACACCTTC
V gene: TRBV11-2
J gene: TRBJ1-2
D gene: NA
clone size: NA

CDR3 protein: CASQGEANTGELFF
CDR3 DNA: TGTGCCAGCCAAGGGGAGGCGAACACCGGGGAGCTGTTTTTT
V gene: TRBV6-4
J gene: TRBJ2-2
D gene: NA
clone size: NA

CDR3 protein: CASSPGQKETQYF
CDR3 DNA: TGTGCCAGCAGCCCCGGACAGAAAGAGACCCAGTACTTC
V gene: TRBV7-6
J gene: TRBJ2-5
D gene: NA
clone size: NA

CDR3 protein: CASSSLEFGELFF
CDR3 DNA: TGTGCCAGCAGCTCCTTAGAGTTCGGGGAGCTGTTTTTT
V gene: TRBV7-9
J gene: TRBJ2-2
D gene: NA
clone size: NA

CDR3 protein: CASSQVLLAGGLQGYEQYF
CDR3 DNA: TGTGCCAGCAGCCAAGTACTCCTAGCGGGGGGGCTCCAAGGCTACGAGCAGTACTTC
V gene: TRBV3-1/TRBV3-2
J gene: TRBJ2-7
D gene: TRBD2
clone size: few

CDR3 protein: CASSQRDRGHEQYF
CDR3 DNA: TGTGCCAGCAGCCAACGGGACAGGGGCCACGAGCAGTACTTC
V gene: TRBV5-4
J gene: TRBJ2-7
D gene: TRBD1
clone size: NA

CDR3 protein: CASSLGDRGTYEQYF
CDR3 DNA: TGTGCCAGCAGCTTGGGGGACAGGGGCACCTACGAGCAGTACTTC
V gene: TRBV5-4
J gene: TRBJ2-7
D gene: TRBD1
clone size: NA

CDR3 protein: CASSLRQGSYNEQFF
CDR3 DNA: TGTGCCAGCAGCCTTAGACAGGGGTCCTACAATGAGCAGTTCTTC
V gene: TRBV7-2
J gene: TRBJ2-1
D gene: TRBD1
clone size: NA

CDR3 protein: CAWSRRAGETQYF
CDR3 DNA: TGTGCCTGGAGTAGGCGGGCGGGGGAGACCCAGTACTTC
V gene: TRBV30
J gene: TRBJ2-5
D gene: NA
clone size: NA

CDR3 protein: CASSGGQVFTGELFF
CDR3 DNA: TGTGCCAGCAGTGGGGGACAGGTTTTCACCGGGGAGCTGTTTTTT
V gene: TRBV25-1
J gene: TRBJ2-2
D gene: TRBD1
clone size: NA

CDR3 protein: CASSDGAELYGYTF
CDR3 DNA: TGTGCCAGCAGTGACGGGGCGGAGCTCTATGGCTACACCTTC
V gene: TRBV6-4
J gene: TRBJ1-2
D gene: NA
clone size: NA

CDR3 protein: CSVLGTGETNYGYTF
CDR3 DNA: TGCAGCGTCCTTGGGACAGGGGAGACTAACTATGGCTACACCTTC
V gene: TRBV29-1
J gene: TRBJ1-2
D gene: TRBD1
clone size: NA

CDR3 protein: CAIREQENTEAFF
CDR3 DNA: TGTGCCATCAGGGAACAGGAGAACACTGAAGCTTTCTTT
V gene: TRBV10-3
J gene: TRBJ1-1
D gene: NA
clone size: few

CDR3 protein: CASSYATLPRGRGTDTQYF
CDR3 DNA: TGTGCCAGCAGTTACGCAACCCTCCCTAGGGGGAGGGGGACAGATACGCAGTATTTT
V gene: TRBV6-2/TRBV6-3
J gene: TRBJ2-3
D gene: NA
clone size: NA

CDR3 protein: CASSQDGTGVNSPLHF
CDR3 DNA: TGTGCCAGCAGCCAAGATGGGACAGGGGTGAATTCACCCCTCCACTTT
V gene: TRBV3-1/TRBV3-2
J gene: TRBJ1-6
D gene: TRBD1
clone size: NA

CDR3 protein: CASSSGTQYF
CDR3 DNA: TGTGCCAGCAGTTCGGGGACGCAGTATTTT
V gene: TRBV12-3/TRBV12-4
J gene: TRBJ2-3
D gene: NA
clone size: NA

CDR3 protein: CASSLQVSGGATDTQYF
CDR3 DNA: TGTGCCAGCAGCTTACAAGTTAGCGGGGGGGCGACAGATACGCAGTATTTT
V gene: TRBV7-6
J gene: TRBJ2-3
D gene: TRBD2
clone size: NA

CDR3 protein: CASSSVTISGNTIYF
CDR3 DNA: TGTGCCAGCAGTTCCGTAACAATCTCTGGAAACACCATATATTTT
V gene: TRBV6-5
J gene: TRBJ1-3
D gene: NA
clone size: NA

CDR3 protein: CASTKETSYEQYF
CDR3 DNA: TGTGCCAGCACGAAAGAAACTTCCTACGAGCAGTACTTC
V gene: TRBV7-8
J gene: TRBJ2-7
D gene: NA
clone size: NA

CDR3 protein: CASSVGPGGSGANVLTF
CDR3 DNA: TGCGCCAGCAGTGTGGGTCCGGGGGGCTCTGGGGCCAACGTCCTGACTTTC
V gene: TRBV5-1
J gene: TRBJ2-6
D gene: TRBD2
clone size: NA

CDR3 protein: CASSLGRPGMGFF
CDR3 DNA: TGTGCCAGCAGTCTCGGACGCCCCGGGATGGGGTTCTTC
V gene: TRBV6-2/TRBV6-3
J gene: TRBJ2-1
D gene: NA
clone size: NA

CDR3 protein: CATSDLPQGPTEAFF
CDR3 DNA: TGTGCCACCAGTGACCTGCCACAGGGTCCCACTGAAGCTTTCTTT
V gene: TRBV24-1
J gene: TRBJ1-1
D gene: NA
clone size: NA

CDR3 protein: CASSATVNTGELFF
CDR3 DNA: TGTGCCAGTAGTGCGACAGTTAACACCGGGGAGCTGTTTTTT
V gene: TRBV19
J gene: TRBJ2-2
D gene: NA
clone size: NA

CDR3 protein: CASSQARGQGTTDTQYF
CDR3 DNA: TGTGCCAGCAGCCAAGCTCGGGGACAGGGGACCACAGATACGCAGTATTTT
V gene: TRBV4-2
J gene: TRBJ2-3
D gene: TRBD1
clone size: NA

CDR3 protein: CASSQDVTGRGNTIYF
CDR3 DNA: TGTGCCAGCAGCCAAGATGTGACAGGGAGGGGAAACACCATATATTTT
V gene: TRBV4-2
J gene: TRBJ1-3
D gene: TRBD1
clone size: few

CDR3 protein: CASSVDAAPHGYTF
CDR3 DNA: TGTGCCAGCAGCGTAGATGCTGCGCCTCATGGCTACACCTTC
V gene: TRBV9
J gene: TRBJ1-2
D gene: NA
clone size: medium-sized

CDR3 protein: CATSLTGGNQPQHF
CDR3 DNA: TGTGCCACCAGCCTGACAGGGGGCAATCAGCCCCAGCATTTT
V gene: TRBV24-1
J gene: TRBJ1-5
D gene: TRBD1
clone size: NA

CDR3 protein: CASSLDLGEKLFF
CDR3 DNA: TGTGCCAGCAGCCTCGACCTCGGGGAAAAACTGTTTTTT
V gene: TRBV7-2
J gene: TRBJ1-4
D gene: NA
clone size: NA

CDR3 protein: CASSYRQQGWDGYTF
CDR3 DNA: TGTGCCAGCAGTTACAGACAACAGGGGTGGGATGGCTACACCTTC
V gene: TRBV6-5
J gene: TRBJ1-2
D gene: TRBD1
clone size: NA

CDR3 protein: CASSQDRQGGYGYTF
CDR3 DNA: TGCGCCAGCAGCCAAGACCGACAGGGTGGCTATGGCTACACCTTC
V gene: TRBV4-3
J gene: TRBJ1-2
D gene: TRBD1
clone size: NA

CDR3 protein: CASSIFVGAGNEQFF
CDR3 DNA: TGTGCCAGTAGTATCTTCGTGGGGGCGGGCAATGAGCAGTTCTTC
V gene: TRBV19
J gene: TRBJ2-1
D gene: NA
clone size: NA

CDR3 protein: CASSRTGNDEQFF
CDR3 DNA: TGTGCCAGCAGTCGGACAGGGAACGATGAGCAGTTCTTC
V gene: TRBV25-1
J gene: TRBJ2-1
D gene: TRBD1
clone size: NA

CDR3 protein: CASSPYYGLAGAYEQFF
CDR3 DNA: TGTGCCAGCAGCCCATATTATGGCCTAGCGGGGGCCTATGAGCAGTTCTTC
V gene: TRBV3-1/TRBV3-2
J gene: TRBJ2-1
D gene: TRBD2
clone size: NA

CDR3 protein: CASSYSTANSPLHF
CDR3 DNA: TGTGCCAGCAGTTACTCGACAGCTAATTCACCCCTCCACTTT
V gene: TRBV6-5
J gene: TRBJ1-6
D gene: NA
clone size: NA

CDR3 protein: CASSLGQLNQPQHF
CDR3 DNA: TGTGCCAGTAGTTTAGGACAGCTCAATCAGCCCCAGCATTTT
V gene: TRBV19
J gene: TRBJ1-5
D gene: NA
clone size: NA

CDR3 protein: CASSSREGKGTDTQYF
CDR3 DNA: TGTGCCAGCAGCTCCCGGGAGGGTAAGGGTACAGATACGCAGTATTTT
V gene: TRBV7-9
J gene: TRBJ2-3
D gene: TRBD2
clone size: NA

CDR3 protein: CASSQGWLGLAGGPRADTQYF
CDR3 DNA: TGCGCCAGCAGCCAAGGATGGTTGGGACTAGCGGGGGGCCCCAGGGCAGATACGCAGTATTTT
V gene: TRBV4-1
J gene: TRBJ2-3
D gene: TRBD2
clone size: NA

CDR3 protein: CASSTGQGVNTGELFF
CDR3 DNA: TGTGCCAGCAGTACCGGACAGGGGGTTAACACCGGGGAGCTGTTTTTT
V gene: TRBV6-2/TRBV6-3
J gene: TRBJ2-2
D gene: TRBD1
clone size: NA

CDR3 protein: CASSQDPGQGSTQYF
CDR3 DNA: TGTGCCAGCAGCCAAGACCCAGGACAGGGGTCGACCCAGTACTTC
V gene: TRBV3-1/TRBV3-2
J gene: TRBJ2-5
D gene: TRBD1
clone size: NA